This record looks at one T cell receptor (beta chain) sequence and its context. Its antigen is currently unknown. Germline CDR1 is MDHEN and CDR2 is SYDVKM. The CDR3 is 16 residues long. V was trimmed by 3 bases and J by 0 bases, leaving 14 bases between them. The sample comes from a study of graft-versus-host responses after intestinal transplantation. In the study overall: Transplant types were multivisceral, liver-intestinal, or isolated intestinal. All recipients got anti-thymocyte globulin induction, then tacrolimus and steroids for around three years. Study-level findings and limits: GvH clones occurred in recipient marrow; some first appeared in ileum or blood.

Data came from immunoSEQ multiplex PCR; TCRdb stores just in-frame clones and leaves some out. The sample holds about 57,000 clones, roughly 89% seen once. The J gene is TRBJ1-1, the V gene TRBV28; possible D gene TRBD1, 6 bases. This clonotype was sampled from a human patient who received an intestinal transplant, so some T cells may come from the graft donor. The sequences come from PBMCs, collected 26 days after transplant. The CDR3 DNA reads TGTGCCAGCAGTTTCCCCACAGGGCATATGAACACTGAAGCTTTCTTT. Encoded protein: CASSFPTGHMNTEAFF.